These T cell receptor beta chains were read from a single sample in a study of blood T cell repertoires in COVID-19. Repertoires were generated with immunoSEQ multiplex PCR, while TCRdb's copy carries only in-frame clones and drops some. The sample lists about 180,000 clones; just over 85% were seen once. The sequenced sample consisted of peripheral blood. These receptors were obtained from a man aged 45-65 years with active or convalescent COVID-19. The CDR3 runs from the conserved cysteine through the conserved F or W. D genes are given only for firm matches. Not all rows give a size; the values are once, few, many and, for expanded clones, a class.

V	size	D	J	DNA	CDR3
TRBV19	NA	NA	TRBJ2-1	TGTGCCAGCAGTGGAACGGGGGGCCCAAGCAATGAGCAGTTCTTC	CASSGTGGPSNEQFF
TRBV5-1	few	TRBD1	TRBJ1-3	TGCGCCAGCAGAGTTACAGGGGTACCTGGAAACACCATATATTTT	CASRVTGVPGNTIYF
TRBV28	NA	NA	TRBJ1-3	TGTGCCAGCAGTTCTTACAGGGCGTCTGGAAACACCATATATTTT	CASSSYRASGNTIYF
TRBV11-3	few	TRBD2	TRBJ2-1	TGTGCCAGCAGCGAGCCCGGGGGGGCCCTCAATGAGCAGTTCTTC	CASSEPGGALNEQFF
TRBV30	NA	NA	TRBJ2-5	TGTGCCTGGAGTGCCCCGCGAGTAGGGAGAGAGACCCAGTACTTC	CAWSAPRVGRETQYF
TRBV4-1	NA	TRBD1	TRBJ2-1	TGCGCCAGCGGCTATGGGCCAACAGGGGGTTTTGGTTACAATGAGCAGTTCTTC	CASGYGPTGGFGYNEQFF
TRBV19	NA	NA	TRBJ2-2	TGTGCCAGTAGTCTTTACGGGAAAACCGGGGAGCTGTTTTTT	CASSLYGKTGELFF
TRBV7-2	NA	NA	TRBJ1-1	TGTGCCAGCAGCTCCCCCCAGGGAAACACTGAAGCTTTCTTT	CASSSPQGNTEAFF
TRBV7-9	NA	NA	TRBJ2-1	TGTGCCAGCAGCACCCCCGGGATGGCGAATGAGCAGTTCTTC	CASSTPGMANEQFF
TRBV2	once	TRBD1	TRBJ2-5	TGTGCCAGCAGTAGACAGGGCATGGAGGAAGAGACCCAGTACTTC	CASSRQGMEEETQYF
TRBV30	NA	NA	TRBJ1-3	TGTGCCTGGAGGGGGGCAGGGGCCGGAAACACCATATATTTT	CAWRGAGAGNTIYF